This T cell receptor beta chain was obtained from a study of blood T cell repertoires in COVID-19. The table came from immunoSEQ multiplex PCR; TCRdb's copy has only in-frame clones and leaves some out. The sample lists approximately 61,000 clones, 88% occurring once. Sequenced material: peripheral blood. The clonotype originates from a woman older than 75 with active COVID-19.

The CDR3 DNA follows: TGTGCCAGCAGTTTCGGGAGTAATTCACCCCTCCACTTT. This encodes CASSFGSNSPLHF. The chain combines TRBV12-3 or TRBV12-4 with TRBJ1-6; D not certain. With 3 bases removed from V and 6 bases from J, the gap between germline ends came to 6 bases. There are 13 residues in the CDR3.